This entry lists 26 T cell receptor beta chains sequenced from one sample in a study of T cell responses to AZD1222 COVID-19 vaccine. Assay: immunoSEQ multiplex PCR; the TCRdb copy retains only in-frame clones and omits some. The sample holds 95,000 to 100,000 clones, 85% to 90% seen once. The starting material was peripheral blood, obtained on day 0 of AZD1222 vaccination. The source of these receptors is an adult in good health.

The CDR3: CASRQGGYYEQYF. The CDR3 DNA sequence: TGTGCCAGCAGGCAAGGCGGCTACTACGAGCAGTACTTC. The J gene is TRBJ2-7, the V gene TRBV6-5; D uncertain. From germline, CDR1 is MNHEY and CDR2 SVGAGI. This CDR3 is built from 13 residues. The V end was cut by 6 bases, the J end by 3 bases, with 12 bases between.

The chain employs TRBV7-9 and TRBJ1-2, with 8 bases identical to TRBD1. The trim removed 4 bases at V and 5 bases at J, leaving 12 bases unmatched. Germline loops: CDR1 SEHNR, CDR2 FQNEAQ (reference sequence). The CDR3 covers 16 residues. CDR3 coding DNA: TGTGCCAGCAGCTCTTTTTCGGGGACAGGTGTATATGGCTACACCTTC. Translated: CASSSFSGTGVYGYTF.

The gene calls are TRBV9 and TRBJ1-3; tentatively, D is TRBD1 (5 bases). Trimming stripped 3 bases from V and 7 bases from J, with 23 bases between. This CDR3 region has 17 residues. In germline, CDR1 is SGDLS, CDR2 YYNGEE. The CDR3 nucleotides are TGTGCCAGCAGCGCCCCCAGGGCACAGACCTCAGGGAACACCATATATTTT. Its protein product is CASSAPRAQTSGNTIYF.

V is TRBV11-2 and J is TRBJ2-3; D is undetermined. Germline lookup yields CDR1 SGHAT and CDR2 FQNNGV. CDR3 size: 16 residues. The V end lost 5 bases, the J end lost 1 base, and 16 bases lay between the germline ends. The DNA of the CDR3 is TGTGCCAGCAGCCCGCTGACCCCTCGGGGCACAGATACGCAGTATTTT. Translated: CASSPLTPRGTDTQYF. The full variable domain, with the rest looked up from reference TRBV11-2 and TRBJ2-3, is EAGVAQSPRYKIIEKRQSVAFWCNPISGHATLYWYQQILGQGPKLLIQFQNNGVVDDSQLPKDRFSAERLKGVDSTLKIQPAKLEDSAVYLCASSPLTPRGTDTQYFGPGTRLTVL.

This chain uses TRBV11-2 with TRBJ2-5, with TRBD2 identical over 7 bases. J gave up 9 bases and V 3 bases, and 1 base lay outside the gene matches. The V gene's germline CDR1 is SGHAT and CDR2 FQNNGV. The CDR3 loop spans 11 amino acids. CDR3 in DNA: TGTGCCAGCAGCTTGGGAGGGGCCCAGTACTTC. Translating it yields CASSLGGAQYF. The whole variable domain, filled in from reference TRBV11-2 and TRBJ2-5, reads EAGVAQSPRYKIIEKRQSVAFWCNPISGHATLYWYQQILGQGPKLLIQFQNNGVVDDSQLPKDRFSAERLKGVDSTLKIQPAKLEDSAVYLCASSLGGAQYFGPGTRLLVL.

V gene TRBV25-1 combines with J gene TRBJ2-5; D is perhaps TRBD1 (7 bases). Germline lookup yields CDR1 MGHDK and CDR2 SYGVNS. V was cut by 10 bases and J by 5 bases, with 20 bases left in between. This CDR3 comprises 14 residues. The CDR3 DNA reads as TGTGCCACAACAATGGGGGGCAGGGGGGAGACCCAGTACTTC. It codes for CATTMGGRGETQYF.

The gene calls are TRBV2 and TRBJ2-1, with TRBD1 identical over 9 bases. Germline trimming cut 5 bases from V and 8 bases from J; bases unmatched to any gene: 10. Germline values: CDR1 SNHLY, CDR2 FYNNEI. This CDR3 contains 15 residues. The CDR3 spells CASSFRTGDIDEQFF. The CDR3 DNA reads TGTGCCAGCAGTTTCCGGACAGGGGATATCGATGAGCAGTTCTTC.

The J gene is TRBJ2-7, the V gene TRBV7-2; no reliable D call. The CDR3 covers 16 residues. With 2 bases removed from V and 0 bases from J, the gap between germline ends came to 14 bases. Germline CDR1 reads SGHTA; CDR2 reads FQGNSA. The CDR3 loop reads CASSLSTEPSSYEQYF. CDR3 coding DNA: TGTGCCAGCAGCTTATCAACTGAACCGAGCTCCTACGAGCAGTACTTC.

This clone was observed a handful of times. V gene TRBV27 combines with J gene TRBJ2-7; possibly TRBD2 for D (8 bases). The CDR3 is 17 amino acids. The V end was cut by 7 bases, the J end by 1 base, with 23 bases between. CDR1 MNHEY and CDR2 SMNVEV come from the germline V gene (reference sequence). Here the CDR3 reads CASKRGLAGRSSYEQYF. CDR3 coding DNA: TGTGCCAGCAAGAGGGGGCTAGCGGGTCGTAGTTCCTACGAGCAGTACTTC.

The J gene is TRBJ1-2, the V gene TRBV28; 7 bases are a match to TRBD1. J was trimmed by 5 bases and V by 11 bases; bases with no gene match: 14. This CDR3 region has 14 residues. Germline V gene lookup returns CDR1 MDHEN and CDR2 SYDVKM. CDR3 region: CASNGGPTGYGYTF. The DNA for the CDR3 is TGTGCCTCCAACGGGGGGCCGACAGGGTATGGCTACACCTTC.

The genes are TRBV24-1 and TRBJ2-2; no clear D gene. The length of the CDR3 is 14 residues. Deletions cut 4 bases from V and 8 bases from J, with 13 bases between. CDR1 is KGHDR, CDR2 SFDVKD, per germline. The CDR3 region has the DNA TGTGCCACCAGTGACCCCGGACCGGCGGGGGAGCTGTTTTTT. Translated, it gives CATSDPGPAGELFF.

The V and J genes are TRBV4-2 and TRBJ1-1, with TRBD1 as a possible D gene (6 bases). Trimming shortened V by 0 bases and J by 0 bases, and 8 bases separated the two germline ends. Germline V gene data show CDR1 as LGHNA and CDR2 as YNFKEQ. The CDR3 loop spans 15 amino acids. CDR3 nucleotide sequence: TGTGCCAGCAGCCAAGATCAGGGGATGAACACTGAAGCTTTCTTT. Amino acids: CASSQDQGMNTEAFF.

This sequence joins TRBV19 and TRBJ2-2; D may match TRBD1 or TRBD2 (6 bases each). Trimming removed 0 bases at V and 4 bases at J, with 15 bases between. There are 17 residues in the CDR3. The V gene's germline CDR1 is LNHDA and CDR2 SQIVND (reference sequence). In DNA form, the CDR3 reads TGTGCCAGTAGTATAGATCCTTATAGGGGGGTCACCGGGGAGCTGTTTTTT. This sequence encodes CASSIDPYRGVTGELFF.

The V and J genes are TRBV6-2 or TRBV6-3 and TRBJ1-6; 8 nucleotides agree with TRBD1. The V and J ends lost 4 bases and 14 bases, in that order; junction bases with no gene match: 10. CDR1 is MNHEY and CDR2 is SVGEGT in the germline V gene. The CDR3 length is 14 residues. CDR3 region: CASSLPGQAASLHF. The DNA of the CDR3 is TGTGCCAGCAGTTTGCCGGGACAGGCCGCTTCCCTCCACTTT.

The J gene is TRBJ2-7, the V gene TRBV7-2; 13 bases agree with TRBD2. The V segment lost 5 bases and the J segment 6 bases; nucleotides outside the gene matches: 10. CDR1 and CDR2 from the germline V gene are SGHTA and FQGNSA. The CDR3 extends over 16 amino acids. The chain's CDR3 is CASSPRLAGGQGEQYF. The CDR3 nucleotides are TGTGCCAGCAGCCCCAGACTAGCGGGAGGCCAGGGCGAGCAGTACTTC. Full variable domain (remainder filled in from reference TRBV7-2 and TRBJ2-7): GAGVSQSPSNKVTEKGKDVELRCDPISGHTALYWYRQSLGQGLEFLIYFQGNSAPDKSGLPSDRFSAERTGGSVSTLTIQRTQQEDSAVYLCASSPRLAGGQGEQYFGPGTRLTVT.

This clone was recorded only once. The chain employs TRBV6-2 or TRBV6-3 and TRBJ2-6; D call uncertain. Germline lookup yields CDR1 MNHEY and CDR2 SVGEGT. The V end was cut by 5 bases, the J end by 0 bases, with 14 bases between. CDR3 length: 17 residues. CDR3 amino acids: CASSDPAPGSGANVLTF. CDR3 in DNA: TGTGCCAGCAGTGACCCTGCCCCCGGCTCTGGGGCCAACGTCCTGACTTTC.

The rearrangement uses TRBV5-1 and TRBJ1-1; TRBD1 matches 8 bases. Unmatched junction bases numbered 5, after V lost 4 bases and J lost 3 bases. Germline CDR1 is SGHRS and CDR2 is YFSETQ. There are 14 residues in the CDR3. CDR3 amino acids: CASSPDRVDTEAFF. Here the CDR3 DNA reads TGCGCCAGCAGCCCGGACAGGGTAGACACTGAAGCTTTCTTT.

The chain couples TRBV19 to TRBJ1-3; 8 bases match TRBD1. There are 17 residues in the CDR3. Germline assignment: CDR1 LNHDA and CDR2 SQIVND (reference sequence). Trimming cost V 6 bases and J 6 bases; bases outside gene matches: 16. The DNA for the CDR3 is TGTGCCAGTAGAAGTGCACACAGGGGGAATTCGTTAAACACCATATATTTT. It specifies CASRSAHRGNSLNTIYF.

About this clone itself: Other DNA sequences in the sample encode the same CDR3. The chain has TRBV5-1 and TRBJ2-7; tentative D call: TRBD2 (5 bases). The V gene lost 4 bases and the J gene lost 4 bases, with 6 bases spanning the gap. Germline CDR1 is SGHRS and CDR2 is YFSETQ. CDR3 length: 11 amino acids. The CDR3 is CASSPGYEQYF. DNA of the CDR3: TGCGCCAGCAGCCCGGGGTACGAGCAGTACTTC.

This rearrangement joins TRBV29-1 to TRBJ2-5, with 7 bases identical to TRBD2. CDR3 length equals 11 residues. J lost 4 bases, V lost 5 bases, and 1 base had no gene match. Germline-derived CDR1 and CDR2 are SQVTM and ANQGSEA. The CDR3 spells CSVSGVETQYF. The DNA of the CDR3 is TGCAGCGTTAGCGGGGTAGAGACCCAGTACTTC. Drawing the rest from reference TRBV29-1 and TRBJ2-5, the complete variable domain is SAVISQKPSRDICQRGTSLTIQCQVDSQVTMMFWYRQQPGQSLTLIATANQGSEATYESGFVIDKFPISRPNLTFSTLTVSNMSPEDSSIYLCSVSGVETQYFGPGTRLLVL.

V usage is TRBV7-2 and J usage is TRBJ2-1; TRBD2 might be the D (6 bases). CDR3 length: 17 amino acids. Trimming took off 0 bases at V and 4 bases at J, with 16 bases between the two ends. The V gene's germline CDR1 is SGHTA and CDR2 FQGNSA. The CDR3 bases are TGTGCCAGCAGCTTAGCTCGTGGGGGAGGAGCTTACAATGAGCAGTTCTTC. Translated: CASSLARGGGAYNEQFF.

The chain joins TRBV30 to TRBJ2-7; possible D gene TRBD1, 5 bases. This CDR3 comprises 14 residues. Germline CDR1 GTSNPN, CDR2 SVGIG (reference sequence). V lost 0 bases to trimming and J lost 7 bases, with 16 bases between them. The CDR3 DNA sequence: TGTGCCTGGAGTGTGCGGACACCTGTTGGGGAGCAGTACTTC. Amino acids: CAWSVRTPVGEQYF. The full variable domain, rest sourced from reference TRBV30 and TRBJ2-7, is SQTIHQWPATLVQPVGSPLSLECTVEGTSNPNLYWYRQAAGRGLQLLFYSVGIGQISSEVPQNLSASRPQDRQFILSSKKLLLSDSGFYLCAWSVRTPVGEQYFGPGTRLTVT.

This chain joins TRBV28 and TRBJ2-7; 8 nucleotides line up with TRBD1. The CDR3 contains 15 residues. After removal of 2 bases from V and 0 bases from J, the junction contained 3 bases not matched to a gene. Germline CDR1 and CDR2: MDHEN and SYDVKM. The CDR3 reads CASSLGGTGSYEQYF. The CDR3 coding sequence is TGTGCCAGCAGTTTAGGAGGGACAGGCTCCTACGAGCAGTACTTC.

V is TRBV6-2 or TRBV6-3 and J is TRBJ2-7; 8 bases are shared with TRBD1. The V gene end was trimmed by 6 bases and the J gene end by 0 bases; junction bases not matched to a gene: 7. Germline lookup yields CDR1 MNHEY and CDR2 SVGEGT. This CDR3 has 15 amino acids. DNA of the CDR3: TGTGCCAGCAGCGGTGGACAGGGTAGCTCCTACGAGCAGTACTTC. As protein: CASSGGQGSSYEQYF.

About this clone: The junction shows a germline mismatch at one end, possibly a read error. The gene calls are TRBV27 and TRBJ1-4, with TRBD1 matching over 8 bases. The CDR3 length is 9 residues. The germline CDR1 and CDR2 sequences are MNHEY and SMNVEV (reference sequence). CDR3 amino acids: CVQATGVDF. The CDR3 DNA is TGTGTCCAGGCGACAGGGGTAGATTTT.

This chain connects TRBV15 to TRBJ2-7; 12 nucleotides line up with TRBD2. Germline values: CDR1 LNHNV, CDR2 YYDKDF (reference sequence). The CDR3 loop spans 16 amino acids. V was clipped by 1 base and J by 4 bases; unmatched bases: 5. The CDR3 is CATSRGIGLAGYEQYF. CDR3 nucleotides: TGTGCCACCAGCAGAGGGATTGGACTAGCGGGGTACGAGCAGTACTTC.